This TCR beta chain comes out of a study of beta chain features in type 1 diabetes. The isolated RNA, all of it, was reverse transcribed, so expressed TCRB transcripts were what got sequenced. Sequencing was performed with immunoSEQ multiplex PCR; in TCRdb, only in-frame clones are kept and a portion is missing. Among over 150,000 clones listed, around 13% were seen once. The germline V gene encodes CDR1 MDHEN and CDR2 SYDVKM. The CDR3 extends over 15 amino acids. Trimming removed 5 bases from V and 6 bases from J; junction bases left unmatched: 4. The rearrangement joins TRBV28 to TRBJ2-3; 14 bases are a match to TRBD2. The receptor was isolated from a woman younger than 35 in good health. Sequencing was done on a sample of central memory CD4+ T cells from blood. The CDR3 coding sequence is TGTGCCAGCAGTCCCCGACTAGCGGGAGGGGATACGCAGTATTTT. This codes for CASSPRLAGGDTQYF. The complete variable domain, with remaining parts taken from reference TRBV28 and TRBJ2-3, reads DVKVTQSSRYLVKRTGEKVFLECVQDMDHENMFWYRQDPGLGLRLIYFSYDVKMKEKGDIPEGYSVSREKKERFSLILESASTNQTSMYLCASSPRLAGGDTQYFGPGTRLTVL.